These T cell receptor beta chains were read from a single sample in a study of T cells in Graves' hyperthyroidism and ophthalmopathy. TCRdb reprocessed the multiplex PCR reads with MiXCR, giving one entry per CDR3 protein. This sample has nearly 750,000 distinct CDR3 sequences, with 30% to 40% found just once. The specimen was blood. The receptors originated from a woman aged 40 to 50 with Graves' hyperthyroidism. Both conserved end residues are part of each CDR3. Each record gives: V gene, CDR3 length, CDR3 protein.

v_call: TRBV5-1; cdr3_length: 19; cdr3_aa: CASSQESSSVQGSTDTQYF
v_call: TRBV7-2; cdr3_length: 14; cdr3_aa: CASSLVDTNYGYTF
v_call: TRBV28; cdr3_length: 17; cdr3_aa: CASLGEGGLEANYGYTF
v_call: TRBV4-2; cdr3_length: 14; cdr3_aa: CASSQDDRGETQYF
v_call: TRBV9; cdr3_length: 15; cdr3_aa: CASSVGGQGANVLTF
v_call: TRBV12-3/TRBV12-4; cdr3_length: 12; cdr3_aa: CASSLNGQTQHF
v_call: TRBV10-3; cdr3_length: 19; cdr3_aa: CAISDIYRARSSGANVLTF
v_call: TRBV20-1; cdr3_length: 15; cdr3_aa: CSAREVAGDTGELFF
v_call: TRBV29-1; cdr3_length: 13; cdr3_aa: CSVVPGQGIGYTF
v_call: TRBV7-9; cdr3_length: 16; cdr3_aa: CASSPISGTSNTEAFF
v_call: TRBV15; cdr3_length: 18; cdr3_aa: CATSRDQWPLRDTDTQYF
v_call: TRBV20-1; cdr3_length: 12; cdr3_aa: CSARGGGIEQYF
v_call: TRBV12-3/TRBV12-4; cdr3_length: 15; cdr3_aa: CASGLTSGGSYEQYF
v_call: TRBV11-2; cdr3_length: 15; cdr3_aa: CASSFSPGPQETQYF
v_call: TRBV30; cdr3_length: 13; cdr3_aa: CAWTAFGDSPLHF
v_call: TRBV12-3/TRBV12-4; cdr3_length: 14; cdr3_aa: CASSSDRDPYGYTF
v_call: TRBV4-3; cdr3_length: 15; cdr3_aa: CASSQVVGLGNTIYF
v_call: TRBV20-1; cdr3_length: 13; cdr3_aa: CSARRVGGNTIYF
v_call: TRBV19; cdr3_length: 16; cdr3_aa: CASSPTSGGATDTQYF
v_call: TRBV6-5; cdr3_length: 16; cdr3_aa: CASRMGTGGASTEAFF
v_call: TRBV7-9; cdr3_length: 17; cdr3_aa: CASSLTVQGGHTGELFF
v_call: TRBV2; cdr3_length: 19; cdr3_aa: CASSEFGLAGGSPRFEQYF
v_call: TRBV20-1; cdr3_length: 14; cdr3_aa: CSARGITGKETQYF
v_call: TRBV5-1; cdr3_length: 15; cdr3_aa: CASGSGSRNTGELFF
v_call: TRBV2; cdr3_length: 14; cdr3_aa: CASSEHSRGLGYTF
v_call: TRBV5-1; cdr3_length: 15; cdr3_aa: CASSLGREMNTEAFF
v_call: TRBV7-9; cdr3_length: 13; cdr3_aa: CASSFGGKSPLHF
v_call: TRBV29-1; cdr3_length: 12; cdr3_aa: CSAPTGMSEAFF
v_call: TRBV24-1; cdr3_length: 14; cdr3_aa: CATSDSRTVKRAFF
v_call: TRBV20-1; cdr3_length: 16; cdr3_aa: CSARPLEGGRNQSQHF
v_call: TRBV5-6; cdr3_length: 14; cdr3_aa: CASSILAGFTEAFF
v_call: TRBV19; cdr3_length: 13; cdr3_aa: CASSAGINTEAFF